Below, 31 T cell receptor beta chains from the same sample are listed, as sequenced in a study of T-cell reconstitution after alpha-beta-depleted transplantation in children. This sample's TCRbeta library carried unique molecular identifier barcodes. TCRdb analysed the PCR reads with MiXCR anew, one entry per CDR3 protein. The repertoire consists of 130,000 to 150,000 distinct CDR3 sequences, with around 10% occurring once and the leading ten covering roughly 18%. The material was PBMCs, mostly from graft donor cells, obtained 180 days after TCRalphabeta/CD19-depleted stem cell transplant. The origin of the receptors is a female patient between 2 and 15 years old who had a stem cell transplant for congenital amegakaryocytic thrombocytopenia, so the T cells may come from the graft donor.

In its sample, this clonotype was seen many times. The chain carries TRBV6-5 and TRBJ2-7; D remains unclear. Deletions cut 2 bases from V and 0 bases from J, with 8 bases between. Germline-derived CDR1 and CDR2 are MNHEY and SVGAGI. The CDR3 contains 14 residues. The chain's CDR3 is CASSYHGSSYEQYF. The CDR3 nucleotides are TGTGCCAGCAGTTACCACGGATCCTCCTACGAGCAGTACTTC.

The rearrangement uses TRBV27 and TRBJ1-2; D is perhaps TRBD1 (6 bases). Between the trimmed V and J ends, which lost 2 bases and 6 bases, there was a span of 10 bases. In germline, CDR1 is MNHEY, CDR2 SMNVEV (reference sequence). CDR3 size: 13 residues. CDR3 DNA: TGTGCCAGCAGTTTACGGGGGGCTGATGGCTACACCTTC. This translates into CASSLRGADGYTF.

This clonotype was recorded many times. The V and J genes are TRBV20-1 and TRBJ2-7, with D tentatively TRBD2 (6 bases). The CDR3 consists of 14 residues. Germline V gene sequence: CDR1 DFQATT, CDR2 SNEGSKA (reference sequence). Deletions cut 6 bases from V and 0 bases from J, with 15 bases between. The CDR3 loop reads CSAETGASSYEQYF. CDR3 DNA sequence: TGCAGTGCGGAAACGGGAGCCAGCTCCTACGAGCAGTACTTC.

The rearrangement uses TRBV20-1 and TRBJ2-7; possibly TRBD2 for D (7 bases). V lost 6 bases, J lost 4 bases, and 22 bases lay in between. The CDR3 extends over 15 amino acids. CDR1 and CDR2 (germline): DFQATT, SNEGSKA (reference sequence). CDR3 bases: TGCAGTGCACCCGCCCAAGCGGGGAGGGGGTACGAGCAGTACTTC. Translating gives CSAPAQAGRGYEQYF.

This clonotype occurred many times. In nucleotides, the CDR3 is TGCGCCAGCAGCCAAGGGGAGCGGGGGGGCCCCTGGAATGAGCAGTTCTTC. Translated, it gives CASSQGERGGPWNEQFF. The chain links TRBV4-1 to TRBJ2-1; TRBD2 matches 10 bases. V shed 1 base, J shed 7 bases, and the junction held 10 bases outside the gene matches. The CDR3 spans 17 residues. The V gene's germline CDR1 is MGHRA and CDR2 YSYEKL.

This clonotype was counted ten times or more. This sequence joins TRBV5-5 and TRBJ1-1; maybe TRBD1 (6 bases). The germline gives CDR1 SGHKS, CDR2 YYEKEE (reference sequence). CDR3 length: 12 residues. V lost 1 base and J lost 11, with 12 bases in between. The DNA for the CDR3 is TGTGCCAGCAGCTTGTTGGGGGGGCCCGCTTTCTTT. Translated: CASSLLGGPAFF.

This clonotype was picked up many times. The chain employs TRBV5-1 and TRBJ2-3; no firm D call. Trimming stripped 0 bases from V and 0 bases from J, with 8 bases between. The CDR3 is 15 amino acids. Germline V gene sequence: CDR1 SGHRS, CDR2 YFSETQ. As DNA, the CDR3 is TGCGCCAGCAGCTTGGAGGATACCAGCACAGATACGCAGTATTTT. Translated: CASSLEDTSTDTQYF. Together with reference TRBV5-1 and TRBJ2-3, the CDR3 gives the full variable domain: KAGVTQTPRYLIKTRGQQVTLSCSPISGHRSVSWYQQTPGQGLQFLFEYFSETQRNKGNFPGRFSGRQFSNSRSEMNVSTLELGDSALYLCASSLEDTSTDTQYFGPGTRLTVL.

This clonotype occurred a few times. The V call is TRBV6-5, the J call TRBJ1-2; 7 bases are a match to TRBD1. V gave up 1 base and J gave up 4 bases; unmatched junction bases: 12. CDR1 is MNHEY and CDR2 is SVGAGI in the germline V gene. The CDR3 runs to 17 residues. DNA for the CDR3: TGTGCCAGCAGTTACTTCGGGACAGAGGGTTCCCTCTATGGCTACACCTTC. Translation gives CASSYFGTEGSLYGYTF.

V is TRBV6-5 and J is TRBJ2-6; D is perhaps TRBD1 (6 bases). Germline loops: CDR1 MNHEY, CDR2 SVGAGI. V was shortened by 2 bases and J by 1 base, with 15 bases between the two germline ends. CDR3 size: 18 residues. CDR3 DNA sequence: TGTGCCAGCAGTTACGTGGGGGCCGATCTTTCTGGGGCCAACGTCCTGACTTTC. As protein: CASSYVGADLSGANVLTF.

Turning to this clonotype: A much larger clone lies a single base off, so this may be a read error. J is TRBJ2-1 and V is TRBV20-1, with D unresolved. The CDR3 is 19 residues long. CDR1 is DFQATT, CDR2 SNEGSKA, per germline (reference sequence). Deletions cut 2 bases from V and 7 bases from J, with 30 bases between. The CDR3 region has the DNA TGCAGTGCTAGAAAGGTGAACCATCCACGTCGAGTAAGCCGAAATGAGCAGTTCTTC. Encoded protein: CSARKVNHPRRVSRNEQFF.

In its sample, this clonotype was seen many times. The chain is built from TRBV10-3 and TRBJ1-2; D uncertain. This CDR3 comprises 12 residues. The V end lost 6 bases, the J end lost 2 bases, and 7 bases lay between the germline ends. Looked up from germline, CDR1 is ENHRY and CDR2 is SYGVKD. CDR3 region: CAISGPNYGYTF. CDR3 DNA: TGTGCCATCAGCGGGCCCAACTATGGCTACACCTTC.

The chain links TRBV18 to TRBJ2-5; 8 bases are shared with TRBD1. V lost 3 bases to trimming and J lost 1 base; unmatched junction nucleotides: 13. Germline loops: CDR1 KGHSH, CDR2 LQKENI. This CDR3 has 18 amino acids. In DNA, the CDR3 is TGTGCCAGCTCACCGCAAATCCGGGACAGGAAGGGCCAAGAGACCCAGTACTTC. Protein product: CASSPQIRDRKGQETQYF.

This clonotype was counted ten times or more. The gene calls are TRBV4-2 and TRBJ2-1; 7 bases are a match to TRBD1. Germline V gene data show CDR1 as LGHNA and CDR2 as YNFKEQ. This CDR3 spans 15 amino acids. V lost 0 bases, J lost 3 bases, and 2 bases stayed unmatched. The CDR3: CASSQERGLYNEQFF. The CDR3 DNA reads TGTGCCAGCAGCCAAGAAAGGGGGCTCTACAATGAGCAGTTCTTC.

The chain couples TRBV24-1 to TRBJ2-1; D not resolved. Trimming pared 4 bases from V and 5 bases from J, leaving 17 bases between. Looked up from germline, CDR1 is KGHDR and CDR2 is SFDVKD. This CDR3 spans 16 amino acids. DNA for the CDR3: TGTGCCACCAGTGACCCGACCCGCGACGTTAACAATGAGCAGTTCTTC. Its protein product is CATSDPTRDVNNEQFF.

Ten or more counts support this clonotype. The chain recombines TRBV19 with TRBJ1-1, with D possibly matching TRBD1 (5 bases). The CDR3 covers 13 residues. Per germline, CDR1 LNHDA and CDR2 SQIVND (reference sequence). Trimming took 6 bases from V and 3 from J, leaving 11 bases between them. The CDR3 sequence: CASRGWGHTEAFF. The CDR3 DNA reads TGTGCCAGTAGAGGTTGGGGCCACACTGAAGCTTTCTTT.

Many counts were recorded for this clonotype. V and J are TRBV4-3 and TRBJ2-7, with 7 bases aligning to TRBD2. The length of the CDR3 is 14 residues. Germline trimming cut 4 bases from V and 2 bases from J; bases unmatched to any gene: 5. CDR1 and CDR2 from the germline V gene are LGHNA and YSLEER. CDR3 DNA sequence: TGCGCCAGCAGCCCTATAGCGGGCCCCTACGAGCAGTACTTC. Translating it yields CASSPIAGPYEQYF.

Remarks on this clonotype: At one of its ends the junction is not consistent with the germline gene, which may arise from a read error. In nucleotides, the CDR3 is TGTGCCAGCAGTCCCCCGGACGGACGGAATCGGCCCCAGCATTTT. Translating gives CASSPPDGRNRPQHF. V gene TRBV28 combines with J gene TRBJ1-5; unclear D gene. The CDR3 extends over 15 amino acids. The V gene's germline CDR1 is MDHEN and CDR2 SYDVKM.

This clonotype was found a few times. The V and J genes are TRBV7-2 and TRBJ2-3; 7 bases line up with TRBD2. With V trimmed by 4 bases and J by 2 bases, 0 bases remained unmatched. CDR1 and CDR2 from the germline V gene are SGHTA and FQGNSA. This CDR3 comprises 13 residues. The CDR3 spells CASSWDYTDTQYF. CDR3 DNA: TGTGCCAGCAGCTGGGACTACACAGATACGCAGTATTTT.

Ten or more counts support this clonotype. The CDR3 reads CASRGGTVHNSPLHF. The DNA for the CDR3 is TGTGCCAGCAGGGGAGGGACAGTCCATAATTCACCCCTCCACTTT. The gene calls are TRBV5-6 and TRBJ1-6, with 7 bases identical to TRBD1. V lost 5 bases and J lost 5; bases outside the gene matches: 7. The V gene's germline CDR1 is SGHDT and CDR2 YYEEEE. This CDR3 contains 15 residues. Supplemented by reference TRBV5-6 and TRBJ1-6, the full variable domain reads DAGVTQSPTHLIKTRGQQVTLRCSPKSGHDTVSWYQQALGQGPQFIFQYYEEEERQRGNFPDRFSGHQFPNYSSELNVNALLLGDSALYLCASRGGTVHNSPLHFGNGTRLTVT.

This clonotype came up many times. CDR3 bases: TGTGCCAGTAGTATAGAAGGGACAGCTTATAATTCACCCCTCCACTTT. Translating gives CASSIEGTAYNSPLHF. The chain joins TRBV19 to TRBJ1-6; TRBD1 matches at 7 bases. V shed 0 bases and J 4 bases; nucleotides not matched to a gene: 3. Germline loops: CDR1 LNHDA, CDR2 SQIVND (reference sequence). This CDR3 has 16 amino acids.

This clonotype was observed at least ten times. The chain couples TRBV27 to TRBJ2-5, with a tentative D call TRBD1 (5 bases). The V gene lost 2 bases and the J gene lost 2 bases, with 9 bases spanning the gap. In germline, CDR1 is MNHEY, CDR2 SMNVEV (reference sequence). This CDR3 has 14 amino acids. The CDR3 loop reads CASSLGALQETQYF. The CDR3 nucleotides are TGTGCCAGCAGTTTAGGGGCCTTACAAGAGACCCAGTACTTC.

This clonotype was observed a few times. This sequence joins TRBV5-8 and TRBJ1-1; D unclear. This CDR3 is built from 14 residues. Trimming removed 3 bases from V and 1 base from J, with 10 bases in between. Germline CDR1 SGHTS, CDR2 YDEGEE. The CDR3: CASSSDFRNTEAFF. CDR3 bases: TGTGCCAGCAGCTCGGACTTTCGGAACACTGAAGCTTTCTTT.

This clonotype was seen many times. V usage is TRBV14 and J usage is TRBJ2-2, with 7 nucleotides matching TRBD2. Germline V CDR1 and CDR2: SGHDN, FVKESK. V trimming: 4 bases; J trimming: 1 base; junction bases outside the gene matches: 12. The CDR3 runs 18 residues. The CDR3 DNA is TGTGCCAGCAGCCCCATATTATCTCCTAGCGGGAACACCGGGGAGCTGTTTTTT. Its translation is CASSPILSPSGNTGELFF.

This clonotype was picked up a small number of times. The chain has TRBV4-2 and TRBJ1-1, with TRBD1 identical over 9 bases. V was clipped by 5 bases and J by 10 bases; unmatched bases: 14. The CDR3 is 15 residues long. CDR1 LGHNA and CDR2 YNFKEQ come from the germline V gene. The CDR3 reads CASSTRTGGHGSAFF. Written as DNA, the CDR3 is TGTGCCAGCAGCACCCGAACAGGGGGCCATGGATCAGCTTTCTTT.

V and J are TRBV6-2 or TRBV6-3 and TRBJ2-7; 7 bases line up with TRBD2. J was trimmed by 2 bases and V by 4 bases; bases with no gene match: 8. Germline V gene sequence: CDR1 MNHEY, CDR2 SVGEGT. The CDR3 sequence is 15 residues long. Written as DNA, the CDR3 is TGTGCCAGCAGTTTTTACCGGGAGGAAACCTACGAGCAGTACTTC. This sequence encodes CASSFYREETYEQYF.

This clonotype was counted ten times or more. The chain uses TRBV12-3 or TRBV12-4 and TRBJ1-3; tentative D call: TRBD1 (6 bases). Trimming shortened V by 5 bases and J by 3 bases, and 14 bases separated the two germline ends. This CDR3 spans 15 amino acids. This CDR3 is CASSLTGTLGNTIYF. CDR3 DNA sequence: TGTGCCAGCAGTCTTACCGGGACACTTGGAAACACCATATATTTT.

The chain recombines TRBV5-1 with TRBJ2-1, with TRBD2 matching over 7 bases. CDR1 SGHRS and CDR2 YFSETQ come from the germline V gene. The CDR3 runs 14 residues. The V segment lost 4 bases and the J segment 14 bases; nucleotides outside the gene matches: 15. The CDR3 is CASSRNDSSGKEFF. The CDR3 DNA follows: TGCGCCAGCAGCCGCAACGACTCTAGCGGAAAGGAGTTCTTC.

The sample holds many counts of this clonotype. V usage is TRBV5-1 and J usage is TRBJ2-2, with 10 bases that match TRBD2. This CDR3 region has 17 residues. Per germline, CDR1 SGHRS and CDR2 YFSETQ. V lost 2 bases and J lost 2; bases outside the gene matches: 6. The CDR3 sequence is CASSFFRTSGNTGELFF. In DNA, the CDR3 is TGCGCCAGCAGCTTCTTTAGGACTAGCGGTAACACCGGGGAGCTGTTTTTT. The full variable domain, completed using reference TRBV5-1 and TRBJ2-2, is KAGVTQTPRYLIKTRGQQVTLSCSPISGHRSVSWYQQTPGQGLQFLFEYFSETQRNKGNFPGRFSGRQFSNSRSEMNVSTLELGDSALYLCASSFFRTSGNTGELFFGEGSRLTVL.

This clonotype has just a few counts. The J gene is TRBJ2-5, the V gene TRBV24-1; TRBD1 matches at 8 bases. Germline loops: CDR1 KGHDR, CDR2 SFDVKD. With 3 bases clipped from V and 5 bases from J, the junction kept 7 bases outside the gene matches. The length of the CDR3 is 15 residues. The CDR3 region has the DNA TGTGCCACCAGTGATCCCGGACAGGGCGGTGAGACCCAGTACTTC. Residues: CATSDPGQGGETQYF.

This clonotype showed up many times. CDR3 in amino acids: CASSYSIDTQYF. The CDR3 coding sequence is TGTGCCAGCAGTTACTCGATAGATACGCAGTATTTT. The chain is built from TRBV6-6 and TRBJ2-3; D not resolved. Germline V gene sequence: CDR1 MNHNY, CDR2 SVGAGI (reference sequence). The CDR3 loop spans 12 amino acids. The V gene lost 0 bases and the J gene lost 5 bases, with 3 bases spanning the gap.

This clonotype was counted only a few times. The chain joins TRBV5-5 to TRBJ1-2; maybe TRBD1 (6 bases). The germline gives CDR1 SGHKS, CDR2 YYEKEE (reference sequence). This CDR3 has 15 residues. V lost 2 bases and J lost 4, with 15 bases in between. CDR3 residues: CASSLHRELFYGYTF. DNA for the CDR3: TGTGCCAGCAGCTTACACAGGGAATTATTCTATGGCTACACCTTC.